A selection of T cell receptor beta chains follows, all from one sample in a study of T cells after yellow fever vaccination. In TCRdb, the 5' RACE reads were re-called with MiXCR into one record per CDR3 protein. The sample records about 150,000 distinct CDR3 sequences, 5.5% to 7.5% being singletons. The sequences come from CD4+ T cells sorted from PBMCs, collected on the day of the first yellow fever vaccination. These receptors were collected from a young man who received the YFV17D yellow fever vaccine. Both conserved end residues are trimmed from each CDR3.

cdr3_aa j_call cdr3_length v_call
ASSQTERGPEAF TRBJ1-1 12 TRBV23-1
ASSQVYNEQF TRBJ2-1 10 TRBV3-1
ASSLQGNYGYT TRBJ1-2 11 TRBV12-3/TRBV12-4
ASSLGRGRQETQY TRBJ2-5 13 TRBV7-3
ASSRGTSREEKLF TRBJ1-4 13 TRBV5-1
ASSLYGGGAGDTQY TRBJ2-3 14 TRBV5-4
ASSSPYGHEQF TRBJ2-1 11 TRBV7-2
SARKGGPGDTQY TRBJ2-3 12 TRBV20-1
ASSSDYGSYNEQF TRBJ2-1 13 TRBV7-2
ASSPDTNTEAF TRBJ1-1 11 TRBV18
SASQRGAGKNIQY TRBJ2-4 13 TRBV20-1
ASSLGSGTNYGYT TRBJ1-2 13 TRBV6-1